Listed below are T cell receptor beta chains from one sample, sequenced in a study of a mutant IDH1 vaccine in newly diagnosed glioma. Libraries were prepared by immunoSEQ multiplex PCR; TCRdb keeps only in-frame clonotypes and omits some of them. The repertoire holds fewer than 65,000 clones, with around three quarters as singletons. Sample: PBMCs, taken from a glioma patient treated with radiotherapy, temozolomide or both. All receptors derive from a woman aged 40 to 50 with glioma. Each CDR3 is given with its conserved first and last residue. The D gene is left open where the match is weak. Some rows have no size entry. The others give once, few or many, or a class for an expanded clone.

>-|-|TRBV6-5|TRBJ1-3
TGTGCCAGCAGAAGGGGGGACTCTGGAAACACCATATATTTT
CASRRGDSGNTIYF
>-|-|TRBV2|TRBJ2-7
TGTGCCAGCCTGGGAAACGAGCAGTACTTC
CASLGNEQYF
>TRBD2|-|TRBV2|TRBJ2-2
TGTGCCAGCAGTGTTAGCGGGGGCACGGGCGGGGAGCTGTTTTTT
CASSVSGGTGGELFF
>-|-|TRBV5-6|TRBJ1-2
TGTGCCAGCAGCAAGAACTATGGCTACACCTTC
CASSKNYGYTF
>-|once|TRBV5-1|TRBJ2-5
TGCGCCAGCGGCAGTTTGGACGAGACCCAGTACTTC
CASGSLDETQYF
>TRBD1|-|TRBV19|TRBJ2-2
TGTGCCAGTCGGGGACAGGGGGCCCCCGGGGAGCTGTTTTTT
CASRGQGAPGELFF
>-|-|TRBV6-6|TRBJ1-6
TGTGCCAGCAGTTACTCGGGGCAGGCAGGAGGCCTCCACTTT
CASSYSGQAGGLHF
>-|once|TRBV6-1|TRBJ2-7
TGTGCCAGCAGTGAAGCTTCAGGGTCCTACGAGCAGTACTTC
CASSEASGSYEQYF
>-|-|TRBV5-1|TRBJ1-6
TGCGCCAGCAGAGAGCAATTTCTCTATAATTCACCCCTCCACTTT
CASREQFLYNSPLHF
>-|-|TRBV7-8|TRBJ2-7
TGTGCCAGCAGCCCCGATGTGGGGGCTTACGAGCAGTACTTC
CASSPDVGAYEQYF
>TRBD2|-|TRBV2|TRBJ2-3
TGTGCCAGCAGTGAATTAGCGGGAATCACAGATACGCAGTATTTT
CASSELAGITDTQYF
>-|few|TRBV6-5|TRBJ2-7
TGTGCCAGCAGTTACTACAGGGCGAAGAACGAGCAGTACTTC
CASSYYRAKNEQYF
>TRBD2|once|TRBV27|TRBJ2-7
TGTGCCAGCAGTTTGGCGAGCGGGGGCATCTCCTACGAGCAGTACTTC
CASSLASGGISYEQYF
>-|-|TRBV9|TRBJ1-1
TGTGCCAGCAGCGTAGCTAATCAGATGAACACTGAAGCTTTCTTT
CASSVANQMNTEAFF
>-|few|TRBV5-6|TRBJ1-5
TGTGCCAGCAGCTTGAGTTTTGGACAGCGCAATCAGCCCCAGCATTTT
CASSLSFGQRNQPQHF
>-|-|TRBV6-6|TRBJ2-5
TGTGCCAGCAGCCAAACGGAGACCCAGTACTTC
CASSQTETQYF
>-|-|TRBV2|TRBJ1-5
TGTGCCAGCAGTGAGGGCAGGGTGCGGCAGCCCCAGCATTTT
CASSEGRVRQPQHF
>-|-|TRBV7-9|TRBJ1-4
TGTGCCAGCAGCTCGCTGAAAGGTGGAGTTGAAAAACTGTTTTTT
CASSSLKGGVEKLFF
>-|-|TRBV30|TRBJ2-1
TGTGCCTGGAGTGGTCTCGGCCCCTACAATGAGCAGTTCTTC
CAWSGLGPYNEQFF
>-|-|TRBV7-8|TRBJ2-2
TGTGCCAGCAGCTCGCACAGCGGGGAGCTGTTTTTT
CASSSHSGELFF
>TRBD1|once|TRBV19|TRBJ2-2
TGTGCCAGTAGTATTTTAGGAGGGACAGGGCCCACCGGGGAGCTGTTTTTT
CASSILGGTGPTGELFF
>-|-|TRBV29-1|TRBJ2-5
TGCAGCGTTGCTGGGGAGACCCAGTACTTC
CSVAGETQYF
>-|few|TRBV30|TRBJ1-5
TGTGCCTGGAGTGTGGGTCGAGATCAGCCCCAGCATTTT
CAWSVGRDQPQHF
>-|-|TRBV15|TRBJ2-5
TGTGCCACCGGCAGGGGCCAAGAGACCCAGTACTTC
CATGRGQETQYF
>-|-|TRBV4-1|TRBJ2-2
TGCGCCAGCAGCCCTAGTCTGGGGGGCCGGGACGGGGAGCTGTTTTTT
CASSPSLGGRDGELFF
>-|-|TRBV25-1|TRBJ2-7
TGTGCCAGCATCCAGGGCGCCTCGGAGGAGCAGTACTTC
CASIQGASEEQYF
>-|-|TRBV5-1|TRBJ1-2
TGCGCCAGCAGCTTCGGGACATACTATGGCTACACCTTC
CASSFGTYYGYTF